This T cell receptor beta chain appears in the sequencing data of a study of cytomegalovirus exposure and HLA in healthy donors. The wider study: HLA-typed donors contributed some 87 million unique TCRs, which were held in an early data release. Whole-study findings and limits: The study found most TCR sequences rare, yet found some public TCRs in many donors. Within a later analysis, the majority of CMV-associated TCR beta chains appeared HLA-restricted.

The PCR contained 60 Vbeta and 13 Jbeta primers. TCRdb's copy holds only in-frame clones and misses some; the assay was immunoSEQ multiplex PCR. The repertoire holds 150,000 to 200,000 clones, with 75% to 90% as singletons. Donors sampled were nominally healthy, though unrecorded immune exposures were likely. Remarks on this clone: What it binds is not known.

The length of the CDR3 is 17 residues. V lost 4 bases, J lost 2 bases, and 18 bases lay in between. The V gene's germline CDR1 is MNHNS and CDR2 SASEGT. The sequenced material came from PBMCs. The chain employs TRBV6-1 and TRBJ1-5; the D is unclear. The clonotype was recovered from a boy aged 2 to 9 in good health and CMV-seronegative. The CDR3 coding sequence is TGTGCCAGCAGTGTTGGAACGGTGGCGCGGGGCAATCAGCCCCAGCATTTT. Its protein is CASSVGTVARGNQPQHF.